The rows below give T cell receptor beta chains drawn from one sample of a study of blood T cells in healthy people across ages. From the 5' RACE reads, TCRdb called clonotypes with MiXCR, one entry per CDR3 protein. The sample holds roughly 1.5 million distinct CDR3 sequences; 35% to 45% are singletons and the top ten take just over 4%. The source material was blood. Receptor source: a woman under 30 in good health. Each CDR3 is given with its conserved first and last residue. Each record gives: clone size, D gene, J gene, V gene, CDR3 protein, CDR3 DNA. The D gene is left open where the match is weak. Only some rows state a clone size, as once, few, many or a class for expanded clones.

>NA|NA|TRBJ1-1|TRBV9
CASSEEMGAGTGAFF
TGCGCCAGCAGCGAGGAGATGGGGGCTGGAACTGGAGCTTTCTTT
>few|TRBD1|TRBJ2-7|TRBV24-1
CATSEPGTVYEQYF
TGTGCCACCAGTGAGCCCGGGACAGTTTACGAGCAGTACTTC
>few|TRBD1|TRBJ2-1|TRBV6-5
CASSLKQGGNPGNEQFF
TGTGCCAGCAGTTTAAAACAGGGGGGCAATCCTGGGAATGAGCAGTTCTTC
>NA|NA|TRBJ2-1|TRBV2
CASSGDYEQFF
TGTGCCAGCAGTGGGGACTATGAGCAGTTCTTC
>few|NA|TRBJ1-1|TRBV29-1
CSVERTNTEAFF
TGCAGCGTTGAAAGGACGAACACTGAAGCTTTCTTT
>few|NA|TRBJ2-7|TRBV12-3/TRBV12-4
CASRNQAGYNEQYF
TGTGCCAGCAGGAATCAGGCGGGATACAATGAGCAGTACTTC
>NA|TRBD1|TRBJ2-1|TRBV7-2
CASSPTGGRYGEQFF
TGTGCCAGCAGCCCGACAGGGGGCCGTTATGGTGAGCAGTTCTTC
>NA|TRBD2|TRBJ2-3|TRBV2
CASSGGFLAEITDTQYF
TGTGCCAGCAGTGGGGGTTTTCTAGCGGAGATCACAGATACGCAGTATTTT
>NA|NA|TRBJ1-4|TRBV11-2
CASSKKGRALPLFF
TGTGCCAGCAGCAAGAAAGGACGGGCACTTCCACTGTTTTTT
>NA|NA|TRBJ2-1|TRBV29-1
CSALPRRKSNNEQFF
TGCAGCGCCCTCCCCAGACGGAAAAGCAACAATGAGCAGTTCTTC
>NA|NA|TRBJ2-3|TRBV12-3/TRBV12-4
CASAGTTGTSTDTQYF
TGTGCCAGCGCAGGAACGACAGGGACTAGCACAGATACGCAGTATTTT
>NA|NA|TRBJ1-2|TRBV6-2/TRBV6-3
CATQDGGYTF
TGTGCCACACAAGATGGGGGCTACACCTTC
>NA|NA|TRBJ2-3|TRBV27
CASSFYGFVPDTQYF
TGTGCCAGCAGTTTTTACGGTTTTGTTCCAGATACGCAGTATTTT
>NA|NA|TRBJ1-1|TRBV29-1
CSVPEGGSDTEAFF
TGCAGCGTTCCCGAAGGGGGGTCGGACACTGAAGCTTTCTTT
>many|TRBD2|TRBJ2-1|TRBV20-1
CSATGLAGYNEQFF
TGCAGTGCCACAGGACTAGCGGGGTACAATGAGCAGTTCTTC
>few|NA|TRBJ2-5|TRBV29-1
CSVEDTGRQETQYF
TGCAGCGTTGAAGATACAGGGAGGCAAGAGACCCAGTACTTC
>few|TRBD1|TRBJ2-3|TRBV6-2/TRBV6-3
CASSRGTARFTDTQYF
TGTGCCAGCAGTAGGGGGACAGCACGATTCACAGATACGCAGTATTTT
>NA|NA|TRBJ2-1|TRBV6-2/TRBV6-3
CASSYGESYNEQFF
TGTGCCAGCAGTTACGGGGAATCCTACAATGAGCAGTTCTTC
>NA|NA|TRBJ2-5|TRBV4-3
CASSPSPDRKQYF
TGCGCCAGCAGCCCCTCCCCCGATAGAAAGCAGTACTTC
>NA|NA|TRBJ2-7|TRBV4-3
CASSQAGIRYEQYF
TGCGCCAGCAGCCAAGCAGGAATCCGCTACGAGCAGTACTTC
>NA|NA|TRBJ2-5|TRBV12-3/TRBV12-4
CASSGGTPYVEAQYF
TGTGCCAGCAGTGGCGGGACACCGTACGTGGAGGCCCAGTACTTC
>few|NA|TRBJ1-1|TRBV13
CASSLRAGVATEAFF
TGTGCCAGCAGCTTAAGGGCCGGGGTAGCTACTGAAGCTTTCTTT
>once|NA|TRBJ1-5|TRBV7-2
CASSFAGGVFNQPQHF
TGTGCCAGCAGCTTCGCGGGTGGGGTTTTCAATCAGCCCCAGCATTTT
>many|TRBD2|TRBJ2-1|TRBV12-3/TRBV12-4
CASSLTGGGYNEQFF
TGTGCCAGCAGTCTAACGGGGGGAGGGTACAATGAGCAGTTCTTC
>NA|NA|TRBJ2-5|TRBV20-1
CSARKGPETQYF
TGCAGTGCTAGAAAGGGGCCAGAGACCCAGTACTTC
>NA|TRBD2|TRBJ2-1|TRBV27
CASSLTGTSVLSSYNEQFF
TGTGCCAGCAGTTTAACCGGAACTAGCGTCCTCTCCTCCTACAATGAGCAGTTCTTC
>NA|NA|TRBJ1-5|TRBV6-6
CASSFGIRGRPQHF
TGTGCCAGCAGTTTCGGCATCCGTGGGAGGCCCCAGCATTTT
>NA|NA|TRBJ2-4|TRBV2
CASSEARAGPSYEQYF
TGTGCCAGCAGTGAAGCGCGGGCAGGGCCTTCCTATGAGCAGTACTTC
>NA|NA|TRBJ2-3|TRBV20-1
CSAPSGAQTPDTQYF
TGCAGTGCCCCCAGCGGAGCCCAGACCCCAGATACGCAGTATTTT
>NA|NA|TRBJ1-6|TRBV10-3
CAISESEESPLHF
TGTGCCATCAGTGAGTCGGAAGAATCACCCCTCCACTTT
>NA|TRBD2|TRBJ2-7|TRBV12-3/TRBV12-4
CASSFVGRGAYEQYF
TGTGCCAGCAGTTTCGTCGGGCGGGGGGCCTACGAGCAGTACTTC
>NA|TRBD1|TRBJ1-6|TRBV7-2
CASSVTGYNSPLHF
TGTGCCAGCAGCGTGACAGGGTATAATTCACCCCTCCACTTT
>many|NA|TRBJ2-5|TRBV9
CASSVDPGETQYF
TGTGCCAGCAGCGTAGACCCGGGGGAGACCCAGTACTTC
>NA|TRBD2|TRBJ2-3|TRBV3-1
CASSQGSIGRVEDTQYF
TGTGCCAGCAGCCAAGGGAGTATCGGGAGGGTAGAGGATACGCAGTATTTT
>NA|NA|TRBJ2-3|TRBV4-3
CASSQVGLVRADTQYF
TGCGCCAGCAGCCAAGTGGGGTTAGTAAGAGCCGATACGCAGTATTTT
>NA|NA|TRBJ1-5|TRBV20-1
CSARAALDQPQHF
TGCAGTGCTAGAGCAGCCTTAGATCAGCCCCAGCATTTT
>few|NA|TRBJ2-7|TRBV27
CASSYAYPQAYEQYF
TGTGCCAGCAGTTATGCCTATCCACAAGCCTACGAGCAGTACTTC
>few|NA|TRBJ1-2|TRBV2
CASSEVPGAVYGYTF
TGTGCCAGCAGTGAAGTGCCGGGGGCTGTCTATGGCTACACCTTC
>NA|TRBD1|TRBJ2-4|TRBV4-2
CASSHPGQGDPQNIQYF
TGTGCCAGCAGCCATCCTGGACAGGGAGATCCTCAAAACATTCAGTACTTC
>few|TRBD1|TRBJ2-7|TRBV20-1
CSARRQGKSSYEQYF
TGCAGTGCTAGGAGACAGGGAAAATCCTCCTACGAGCAGTACTTC
>NA|NA|TRBJ1-2|TRBV7-9
CASSYLTGYNGYTF
TGTGCCAGCAGCTACCTTACAGGGTATAATGGCTACACCTTC
>NA|NA|TRBJ1-1|TRBV7-6
CASRNMGRGEAFF
TGTGCCAGCCGGAATATGGGGCGCGGTGAAGCTTTCTTT
>NA|TRBD1|TRBJ2-1|TRBV4-3
CASSQGAGQASNEQFF
TGCGCCAGCAGCCAGGGAGCCGGACAGGCAAGCAATGAGCAGTTCTTC
>NA|NA|TRBJ2-1|TRBV12-3/TRBV12-4
CASSLGPSANNEQFF
TGTGCCAGCAGTTTAGGTCCTAGCGCAAACAATGAGCAGTTCTTC
>NA|NA|TRBJ1-1|TRBV5-1
CASSSSGLSTEAFF
TGCGCCAGCAGCTCGTCAGGGTTGAGCACTGAAGCTTTCTTT
>few|NA|TRBJ1-5|TRBV20-1
CSAGNKGLPQHF
TGCAGTGCAGGGAATAAGGGCTTGCCCCAGCATTTT
>NA|NA|TRBJ2-4|TRBV5-8
CASSLGSRGANIQYF
TGTGCCAGCAGCTTGGGCTCAAGGGGAGCAAACATTCAGTACTTC
>few|TRBD2|TRBJ2-1|TRBV20-1
CSARGQREGREQFF
TGCAGTGCTAGAGGCCAGCGGGAGGGCCGTGAGCAGTTCTTC
>few|NA|TRBJ2-3|TRBV20-1
CSARDRNREGTDTQYF
TGCAGTGCTAGAGATCGTAACAGAGAGGGGACAGATACGCAGTATTTT
>few|NA|TRBJ2-7|TRBV29-1
CSVARGEPYEQYF
TGCAGCGTGGCAAGGGGGGAACCCTACGAGCAGTACTTC
>NA|NA|TRBJ2-1|TRBV7-9
CASSISVGPLGFEQFF
TGTGCCAGCAGCATCTCCGTTGGTCCTCTGGGGTTTGAGCAGTTCTTC
>NA|NA|TRBJ1-1|TRBV4-1
CASSQDSAGKAFF
TGCGCCAGCAGCCAAGATTCAGCCGGAAAAGCTTTCTTT
>NA|NA|TRBJ1-2|TRBV7-2
CASSFQGIRSDGYTF
TGTGCCAGCAGCTTTCAGGGTATTCGGAGCGATGGCTACACCTTC
>few|NA|TRBJ2-5|TRBV6-6
CASRVYETQYF
TGTGCCAGCAGAGTTTATGAGACCCAGTACTTC
>NA|NA|TRBJ2-7|TRBV21-1
CASSHGDWTYEQYF
TGTGCCAGCAGCCATGGGGACTGGACCTACGAGCAGTACTTC
>NA|NA|TRBJ1-5|TRBV29-1
CSVVAGGVDQPQHF
TGCAGCGTTGTGGCGGGGGGAGTCGATCAGCCCCAGCATTTT
>few|NA|TRBJ2-1|TRBV25-1
CASTRGADTYNEQFF
TGTGCCAGCACCCGAGGGGCCGATACCTACAATGAGCAGTTCTTC
>NA|TRBD1|TRBJ2-7|TRBV5-1
CASSPEMTGFSSYNEQYF
TGCGCCAGCAGCCCAGAAATGACAGGGTTCAGCTCCTACAATGAGCAGTACTTC
>few|NA|TRBJ2-7|TRBV20-1
CSARDGGSSNEQYF
TGCAGTGCTAGAGATGGAGGGTCTTCCAACGAGCAGTACTTC
>few|TRBD1|TRBJ1-4|TRBV28
CASSRTGTGEKLFF
TGTGCCAGCAGCCGGACAGGGACAGGTGAAAAACTGTTTTTT